This T cell receptor (beta chain) appears in the sequencing data of a study of T cell responses to AZD1222 COVID-19 vaccine. Overall study findings and caveats: Spike-specific TCR breadth and depth both grew after two AZD1222 doses. In the spike-specific TCR repertoire, nearly half reportedly target unmutated variant regions.

Clones were read by immunoSEQ multiplex PCR, and TCRdb kept only the in-frame ones, dropping some. The sample contains around 96,000 clones, more than 70% of which appear only once. Points on this clone: The antigen remains undetermined.

The sample here was peripheral blood, taken 28 days after the second AZD1222 dose. The clonotype was recovered from an adult who received the AZD1222 COVID-19 vaccine.

The chain's CDR3 is CASSFKAGGSYEQYF. The CDR3 coding sequence is TGCGCCAGCAGCTTCAAAGCGGGGGGCTCCTACGAGCAGTACTTC. The chain employs TRBV5-1 and TRBJ2-7, with 9 bases aligning to TRBD2. After removal of 2 bases from V and 0 bases from J, the junction contained 3 bases not matched to a gene. In germline, CDR1 is SGHRS, CDR2 YFSETQ. CDR3 size: 15 residues. Using reference TRBV5-1 and TRBJ2-7 for the parts outside the CDR3, the full variable domain is KAGVTQTPRYLIKTRGQQVTLSCSPISGHRSVSWYQQTPGQGLQFLFEYFSETQRNKGNFPGRFSGRQFSNSRSEMNVSTLELGDSALYLCASSFKAGGSYEQYFGPGTRLTVT.